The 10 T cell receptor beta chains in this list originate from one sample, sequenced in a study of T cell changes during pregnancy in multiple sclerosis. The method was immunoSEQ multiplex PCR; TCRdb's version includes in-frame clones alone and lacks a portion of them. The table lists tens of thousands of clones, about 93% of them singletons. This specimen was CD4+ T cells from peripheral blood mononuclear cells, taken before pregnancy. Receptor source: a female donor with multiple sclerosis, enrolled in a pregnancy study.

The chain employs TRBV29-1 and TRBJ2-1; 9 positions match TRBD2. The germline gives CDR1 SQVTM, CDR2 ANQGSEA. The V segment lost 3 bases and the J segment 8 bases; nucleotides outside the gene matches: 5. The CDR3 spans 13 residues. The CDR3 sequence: CSVDDSGGHEQFF. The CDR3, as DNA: TGCAGCGTTGACGACAGCGGGGGGCATGAGCAGTTCTTC.

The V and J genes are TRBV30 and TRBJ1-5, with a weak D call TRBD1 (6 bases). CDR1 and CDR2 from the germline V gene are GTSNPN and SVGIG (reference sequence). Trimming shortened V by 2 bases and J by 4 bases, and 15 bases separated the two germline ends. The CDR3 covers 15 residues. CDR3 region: CAWSNTGLGNQPQHF. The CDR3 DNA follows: TGTGCCTGGAGTAATACAGGGCTTGGTAATCAGCCCCAGCATTTT. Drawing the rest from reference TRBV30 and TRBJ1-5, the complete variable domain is SQTIHQWPATLVQPVGSPLSLECTVEGTSNPNLYWYRQAAGRGLQLLFYSVGIGQISSEVPQNLSASRPQDRQFILSSKKLLLSDSGFYLCAWSNTGLGNQPQHFGDGTRLSIL.

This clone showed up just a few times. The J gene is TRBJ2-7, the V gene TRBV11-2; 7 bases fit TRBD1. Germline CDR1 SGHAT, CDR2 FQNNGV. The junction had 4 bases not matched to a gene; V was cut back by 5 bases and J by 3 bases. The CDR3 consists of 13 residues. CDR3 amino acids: CASSLGQVYEQYF. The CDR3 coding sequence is TGTGCCAGCAGCCTCGGACAGGTCTACGAGCAGTACTTC. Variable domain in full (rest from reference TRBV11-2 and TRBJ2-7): EAGVAQSPRYKIIEKRQSVAFWCNPISGHATLYWYQQILGQGPKLLIQFQNNGVVDDSQLPKDRFSAERLKGVDSTLKIQPAKLEDSAVYLCASSLGQVYEQYFGPGTRLTVT.

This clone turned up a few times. The CDR3 DNA sequence: TGTGCCAGCAGCCCCCCACCCAGGGTGGGCAATGAGCAGTTCTTC. Its protein is CASSPPPRVGNEQFF. This rearrangement joins TRBV7-9 to TRBJ2-1; possible D gene TRBD1, 5 bases. Germline-derived CDR1 and CDR2 are SEHNR and FQNEAQ (reference sequence). Between the trimmed V and J ends, which lost 5 bases and 6 bases, there was a span of 17 bases. The CDR3 extends over 15 amino acids.

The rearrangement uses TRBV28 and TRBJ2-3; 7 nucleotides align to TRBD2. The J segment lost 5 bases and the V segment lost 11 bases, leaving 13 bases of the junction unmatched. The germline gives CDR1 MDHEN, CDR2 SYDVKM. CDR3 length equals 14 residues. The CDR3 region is CASTPAGVIDTQYF. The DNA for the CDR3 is TGTGCCTCTACCCCCGCGGGAGTAATAGATACGCAGTATTTT.

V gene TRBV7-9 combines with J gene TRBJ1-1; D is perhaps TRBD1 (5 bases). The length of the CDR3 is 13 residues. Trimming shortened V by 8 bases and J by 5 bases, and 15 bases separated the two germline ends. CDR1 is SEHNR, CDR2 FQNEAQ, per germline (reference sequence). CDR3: CASAREAGTEAFF. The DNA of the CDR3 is TGTGCCAGCGCCCGGGAGGCAGGGACTGAAGCTTTCTTT. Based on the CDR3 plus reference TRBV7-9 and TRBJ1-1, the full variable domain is DTGVSQNPRHKITKRGQNVTFRCDPISEHNRLYWYRQTLGQGPEFLTYFQNEAQLEKSRLLSDRFSAERPKGSFSTLEIQRTEQGDSAMYLCASAREAGTEAFFGQGTRLTVV.

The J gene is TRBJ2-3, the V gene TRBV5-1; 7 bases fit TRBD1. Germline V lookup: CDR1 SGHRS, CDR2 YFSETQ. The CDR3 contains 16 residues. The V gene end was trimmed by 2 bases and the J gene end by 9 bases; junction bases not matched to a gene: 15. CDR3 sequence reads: CASSLLTGSNRETQYF. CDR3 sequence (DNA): TGCGCCAGCAGCTTATTGACAGGGTCGAATAGGGAAACGCAGTATTTT.

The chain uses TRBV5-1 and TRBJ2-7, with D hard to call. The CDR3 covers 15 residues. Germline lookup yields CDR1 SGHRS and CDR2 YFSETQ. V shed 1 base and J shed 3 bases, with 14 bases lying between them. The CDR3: CASSLPLTDGYEQYF. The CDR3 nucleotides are TGCGCCAGCAGCTTGCCACTCACAGATGGCTACGAGCAGTACTTC.

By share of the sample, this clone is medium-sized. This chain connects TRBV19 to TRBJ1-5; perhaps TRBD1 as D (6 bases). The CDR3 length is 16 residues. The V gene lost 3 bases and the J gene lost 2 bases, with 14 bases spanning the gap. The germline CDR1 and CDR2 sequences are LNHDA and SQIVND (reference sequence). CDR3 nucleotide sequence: TGTGCCAGTAGTATTTCCAGGGGCAGGGGCAATCAGCCCCAGCATTTT. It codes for CASSISRGRGNQPQHF.

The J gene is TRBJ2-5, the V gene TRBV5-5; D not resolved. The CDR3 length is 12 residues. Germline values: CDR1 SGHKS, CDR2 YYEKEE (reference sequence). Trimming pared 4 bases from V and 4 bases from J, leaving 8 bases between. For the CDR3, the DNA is TGTGCCAGCAGCATTTCCGGAGAGACCCAGTACTTC. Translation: CASSISGETQYF.